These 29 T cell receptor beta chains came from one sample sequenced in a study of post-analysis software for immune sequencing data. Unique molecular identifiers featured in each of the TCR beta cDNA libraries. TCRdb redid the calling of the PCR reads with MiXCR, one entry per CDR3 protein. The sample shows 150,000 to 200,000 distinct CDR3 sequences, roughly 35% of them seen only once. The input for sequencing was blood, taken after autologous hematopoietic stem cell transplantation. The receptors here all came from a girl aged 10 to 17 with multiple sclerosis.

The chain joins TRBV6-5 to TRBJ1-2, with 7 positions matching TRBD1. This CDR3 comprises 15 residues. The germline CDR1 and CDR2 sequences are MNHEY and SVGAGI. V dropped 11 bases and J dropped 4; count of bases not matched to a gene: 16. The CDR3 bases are TGTGCCTGTAGTCGAGCCACCGGGACAGCCTATGGCTACACCTTC. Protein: CACSRATGTAYGYTF.

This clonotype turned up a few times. CDR3 nucleotide sequence: TGTGCCAGCAGTTTGGCAGGACGCTCCTACAATGAGCAGTTCTTC. This sequence encodes CASSLAGRSYNEQFF. V and J are TRBV12-3 or TRBV12-4 and TRBJ2-1; D is ambiguous. Trimming removed 3 bases from V and 0 bases from J, with 9 bases in between. The CDR3 covers 15 residues.

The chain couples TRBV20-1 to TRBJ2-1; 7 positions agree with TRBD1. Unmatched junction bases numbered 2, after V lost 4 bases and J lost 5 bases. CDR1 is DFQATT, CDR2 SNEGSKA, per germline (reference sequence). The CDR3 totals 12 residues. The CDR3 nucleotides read TGCAGTGCTACCGACAGGGACAATGAGCAGTTCTTC. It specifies CSATDRDNEQFF.

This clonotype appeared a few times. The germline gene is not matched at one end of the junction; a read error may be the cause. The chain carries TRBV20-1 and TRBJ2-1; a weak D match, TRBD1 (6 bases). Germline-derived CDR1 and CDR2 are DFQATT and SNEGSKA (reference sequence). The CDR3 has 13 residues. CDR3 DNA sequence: TGCGGTGCCCGGACAGCCAATAACAATGAGCAGTTCTTC. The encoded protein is CGARTANNNEQFF.

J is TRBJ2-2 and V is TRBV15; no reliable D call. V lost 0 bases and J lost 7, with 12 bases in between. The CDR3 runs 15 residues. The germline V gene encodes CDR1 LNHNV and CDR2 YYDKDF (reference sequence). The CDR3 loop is CATSRDRGTSGELFF. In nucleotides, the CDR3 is TGTGCCACCAGCAGAGATAGAGGTACCAGCGGGGAGCTGTTTTTT.

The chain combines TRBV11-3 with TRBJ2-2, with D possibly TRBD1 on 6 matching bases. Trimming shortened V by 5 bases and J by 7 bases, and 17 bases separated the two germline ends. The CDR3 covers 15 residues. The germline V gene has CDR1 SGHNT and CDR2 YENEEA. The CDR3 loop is CASSPRAGAGGELFF. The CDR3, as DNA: TGTGCCAGCAGCCCCCGGGCAGGGGCAGGCGGGGAGCTGTTTTTT.

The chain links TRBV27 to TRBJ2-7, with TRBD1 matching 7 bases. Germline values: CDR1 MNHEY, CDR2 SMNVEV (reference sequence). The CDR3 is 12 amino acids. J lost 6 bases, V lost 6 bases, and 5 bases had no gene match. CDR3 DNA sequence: TGTGCCAGCAGCCGGGGACAGTTCGAGCAGTACTTC. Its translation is CASSRGQFEQYF.

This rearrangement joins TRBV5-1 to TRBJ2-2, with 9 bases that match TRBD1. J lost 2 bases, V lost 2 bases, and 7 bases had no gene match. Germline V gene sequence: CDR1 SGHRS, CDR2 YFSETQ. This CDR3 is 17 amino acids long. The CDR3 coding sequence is TGCGCCAGCAGCTTCAGGTCGGACAGGGGTAACACCGGGGAGCTGTTTTTT. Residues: CASSFRSDRGNTGELFF. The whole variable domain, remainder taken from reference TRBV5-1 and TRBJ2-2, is KAGVTQTPRYLIKTRGQQVTLSCSPISGHRSVSWYQQTPGQGLQFLFEYFSETQRNKGNFPGRFSGRQFSNSRSEMNVSTLELGDSALYLCASSFRSDRGNTGELFFGEGSRLTVL.

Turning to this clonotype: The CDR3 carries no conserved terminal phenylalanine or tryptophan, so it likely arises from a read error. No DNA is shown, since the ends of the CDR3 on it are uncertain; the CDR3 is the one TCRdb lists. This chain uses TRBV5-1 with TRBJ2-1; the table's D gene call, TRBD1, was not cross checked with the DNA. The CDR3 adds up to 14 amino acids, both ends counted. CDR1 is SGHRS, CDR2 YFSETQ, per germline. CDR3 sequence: CASSRGQGAFSEFC.

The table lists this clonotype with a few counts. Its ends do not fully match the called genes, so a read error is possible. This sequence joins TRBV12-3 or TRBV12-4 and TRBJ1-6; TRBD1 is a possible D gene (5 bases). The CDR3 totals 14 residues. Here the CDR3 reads CASSLERGYSLLHF. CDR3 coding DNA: TGTGCCAGCAGTTTAGAGCGGGGCTACTCACTCCTCCACTTT.

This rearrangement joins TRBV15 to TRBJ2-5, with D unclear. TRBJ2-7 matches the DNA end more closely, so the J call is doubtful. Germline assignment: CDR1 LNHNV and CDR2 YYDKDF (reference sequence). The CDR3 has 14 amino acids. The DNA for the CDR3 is TGTGCCACCAGCAGAGATATCCGGTCTCCCGAGCAGTACTTC. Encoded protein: CATSRDIRSPEQYF.

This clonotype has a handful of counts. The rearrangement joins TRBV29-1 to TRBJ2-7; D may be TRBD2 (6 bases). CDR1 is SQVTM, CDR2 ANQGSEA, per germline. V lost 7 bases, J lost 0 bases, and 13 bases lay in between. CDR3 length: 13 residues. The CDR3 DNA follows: TGCAGCGCCCGCGGCGGGGACTCCTACGAGCAGTACTTC. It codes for CSARGGDSYEQYF.

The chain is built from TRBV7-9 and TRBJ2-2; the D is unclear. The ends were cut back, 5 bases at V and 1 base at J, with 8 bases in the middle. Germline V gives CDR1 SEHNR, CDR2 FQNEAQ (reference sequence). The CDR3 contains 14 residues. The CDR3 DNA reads TGTGCCAGCAGCCTAGGCGTGAACACCGGGGAGCTGTTTTTT. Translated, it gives CASSLGVNTGELFF.

The CDR3 here is CSASGGASDEQFF. The CDR3 region has the DNA TGCAGTGCTAGCGGGGGTGCGAGCGACGAGCAGTTCTTC. This chain uses TRBV20-1 with TRBJ2-1, with D perhaps matching TRBD2 (6 bases). CDR3 size: 13 residues. CDR1 is DFQATT and CDR2 is SNEGSKA in the germline V gene (reference sequence). V lost 3 bases and J lost 10, with 16 bases in between.

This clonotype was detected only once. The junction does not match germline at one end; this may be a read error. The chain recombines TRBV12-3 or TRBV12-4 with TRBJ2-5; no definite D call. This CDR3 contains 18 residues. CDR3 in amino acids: CASRLVTWRQRRVETQYF. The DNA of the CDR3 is TGTGCCAGCAGATTAGTCACCTGGCGGCAGAGAAGGGTGGAGACCCAGTACTTC.

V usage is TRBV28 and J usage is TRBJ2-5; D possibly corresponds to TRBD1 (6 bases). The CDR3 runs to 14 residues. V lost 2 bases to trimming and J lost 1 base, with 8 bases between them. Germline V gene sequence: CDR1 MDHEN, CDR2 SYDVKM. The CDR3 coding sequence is TGTGCCAGCAGTTTAGGACAGATCCAAGAGACCCAGTACTTC. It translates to CASSLGQIQETQYF. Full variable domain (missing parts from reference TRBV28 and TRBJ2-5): DVKVTQSSRYLVKRTGEKVFLECVQDMDHENMFWYRQDPGLGLRLIYFSYDVKMKEKGDIPEGYSVSREKKERFSLILESASTNQTSMYLCASSLGQIQETQYFGPGTRLLVL.

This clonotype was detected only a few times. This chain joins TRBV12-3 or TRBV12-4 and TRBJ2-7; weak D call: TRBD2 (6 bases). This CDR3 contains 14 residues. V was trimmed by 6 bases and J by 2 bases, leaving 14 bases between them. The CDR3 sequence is CASRAGTGPYEQYF. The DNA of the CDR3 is TGTGCCAGCAGGGCCGGGACTGGCCCCTACGAGCAGTACTTC.

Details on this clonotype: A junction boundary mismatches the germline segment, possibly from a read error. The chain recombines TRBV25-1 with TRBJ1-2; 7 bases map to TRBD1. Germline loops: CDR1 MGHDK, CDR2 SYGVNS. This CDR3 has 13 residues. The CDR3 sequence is CSSSFQQGTGHTF. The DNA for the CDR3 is TGTTCCAGCAGCTTCCAACAGGGGACTGGCCACACCTTC.

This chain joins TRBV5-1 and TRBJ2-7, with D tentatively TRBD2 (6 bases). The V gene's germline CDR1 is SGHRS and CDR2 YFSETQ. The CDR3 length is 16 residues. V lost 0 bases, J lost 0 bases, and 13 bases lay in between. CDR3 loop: CASSLVGGVSSYEQYF. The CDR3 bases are TGCGCCAGCAGCTTGGTTGGCGGGGTGAGCTCCTACGAGCAGTACTTC.

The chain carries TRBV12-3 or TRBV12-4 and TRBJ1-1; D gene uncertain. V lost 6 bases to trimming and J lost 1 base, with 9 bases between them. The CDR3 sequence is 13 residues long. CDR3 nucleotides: TGTGCCAGCAGGGTCAGAGCGAACACTGAAGCTTTCTTT. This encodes CASRVRANTEAFF.

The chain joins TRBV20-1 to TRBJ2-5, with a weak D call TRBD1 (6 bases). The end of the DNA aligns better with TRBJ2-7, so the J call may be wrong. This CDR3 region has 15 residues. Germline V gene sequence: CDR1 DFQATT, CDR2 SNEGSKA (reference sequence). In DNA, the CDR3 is TGCAGTGCTAGAGTTTTGACAGGAATCCGTAACGAGCAGTACTTC. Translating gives CSARVLTGIRNEQYF.

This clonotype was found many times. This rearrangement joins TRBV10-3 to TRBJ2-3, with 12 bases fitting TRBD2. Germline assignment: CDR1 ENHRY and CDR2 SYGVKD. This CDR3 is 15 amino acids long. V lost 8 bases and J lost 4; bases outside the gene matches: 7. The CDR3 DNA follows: TGTGCCATCGGCCGAGGGACTAGCGGGTCAGATACGCAGTATTTT. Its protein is CAIGRGTSGSDTQYF.

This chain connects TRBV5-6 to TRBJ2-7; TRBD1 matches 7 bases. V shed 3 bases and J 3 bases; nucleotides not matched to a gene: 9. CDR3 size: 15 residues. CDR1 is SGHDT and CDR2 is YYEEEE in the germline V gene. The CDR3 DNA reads TGTGCCAGCAGCTCCCCACAGGGGCTGGGCTACGAGCAGTACTTC. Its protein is CASSSPQGLGYEQYF.

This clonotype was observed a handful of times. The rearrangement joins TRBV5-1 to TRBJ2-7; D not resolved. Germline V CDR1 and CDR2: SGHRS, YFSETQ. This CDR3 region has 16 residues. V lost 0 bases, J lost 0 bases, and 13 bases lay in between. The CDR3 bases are TGCGCCAGCAGCTTGGTGGGTCAGCCCCTCTCCTACGAGCAGTACTTC. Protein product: CASSLVGQPLSYEQYF.

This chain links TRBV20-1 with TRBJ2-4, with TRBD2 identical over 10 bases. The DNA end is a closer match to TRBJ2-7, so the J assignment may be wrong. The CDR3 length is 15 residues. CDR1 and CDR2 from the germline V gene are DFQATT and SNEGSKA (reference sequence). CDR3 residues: CSASAVAGGLDEQYF. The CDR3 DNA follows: TGCAGTGCTAGTGCGGTAGCGGGAGGCTTGGACGAGCAGTACTTC.

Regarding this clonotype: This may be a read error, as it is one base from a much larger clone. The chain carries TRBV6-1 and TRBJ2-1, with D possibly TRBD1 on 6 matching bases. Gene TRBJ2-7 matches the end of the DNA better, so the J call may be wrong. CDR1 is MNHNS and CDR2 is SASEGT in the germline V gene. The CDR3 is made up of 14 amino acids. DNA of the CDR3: TGTGCCAGCACTACACAGGGACCGTACAATGAGCAGTACTTC. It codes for CASTTQGPYNEQYF.

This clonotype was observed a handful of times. Here the CDR3 DNA reads TGTGCCAGCAGCCAAGAGGGGTCAGGAGAGACCCAGTACTTC. Protein: CASSQEGSGETQYF. The rearrangement links TRBV6-6 to TRBJ2-5; D is tentatively TRBD1 or TRBD2 (5 bases each). The ends were cut back, 6 bases at V and 4 bases at J, with 15 bases in the middle. Germline V gene sequence: CDR1 MNHNY, CDR2 SVGAGI (reference sequence). The CDR3 has 14 residues.

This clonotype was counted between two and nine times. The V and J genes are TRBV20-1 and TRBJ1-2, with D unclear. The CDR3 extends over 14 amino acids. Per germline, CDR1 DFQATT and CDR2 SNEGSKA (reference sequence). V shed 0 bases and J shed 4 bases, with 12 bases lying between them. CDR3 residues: CSARDLVSGYGYTF. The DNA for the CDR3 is TGCAGTGCTAGAGATCTCGTGTCAGGCTATGGCTACACCTTC.

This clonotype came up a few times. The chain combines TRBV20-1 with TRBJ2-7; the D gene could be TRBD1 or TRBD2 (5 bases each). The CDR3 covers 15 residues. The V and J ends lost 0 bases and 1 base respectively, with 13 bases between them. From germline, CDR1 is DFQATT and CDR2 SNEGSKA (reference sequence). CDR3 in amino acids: CSARDDGGESYEQYF. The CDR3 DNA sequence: TGCAGTGCTAGAGATGATGGGGGAGAGTCCTACGAGCAGTACTTC.